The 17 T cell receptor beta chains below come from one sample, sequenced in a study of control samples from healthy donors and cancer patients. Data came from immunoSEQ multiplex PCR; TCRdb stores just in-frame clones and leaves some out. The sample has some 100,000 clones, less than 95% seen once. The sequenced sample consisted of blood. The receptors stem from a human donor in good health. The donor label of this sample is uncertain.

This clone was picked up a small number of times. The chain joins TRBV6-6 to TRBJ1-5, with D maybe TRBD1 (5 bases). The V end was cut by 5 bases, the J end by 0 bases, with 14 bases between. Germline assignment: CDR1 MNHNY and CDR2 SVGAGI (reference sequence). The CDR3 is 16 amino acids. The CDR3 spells CASSRDGGDSNQPQHF. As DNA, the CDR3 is TGTGCCAGCAGTAGGGACGGTGGGGATAGCAATCAGCCCCAGCATTTT.

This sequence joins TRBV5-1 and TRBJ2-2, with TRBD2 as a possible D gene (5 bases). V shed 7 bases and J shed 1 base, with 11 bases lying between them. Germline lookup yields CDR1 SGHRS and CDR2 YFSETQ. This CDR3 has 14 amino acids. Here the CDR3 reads CASGLGMNTGELFF. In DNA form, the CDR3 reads TGCGCCAGCGGACTTGGGATGAACACCGGGGAGCTGTTTTTT.

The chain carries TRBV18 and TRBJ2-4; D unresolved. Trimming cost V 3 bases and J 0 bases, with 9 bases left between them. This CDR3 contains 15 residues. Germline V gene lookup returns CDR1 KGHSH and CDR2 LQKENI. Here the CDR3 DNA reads TGTGCCAGCTCACCCCAAAGTGCAGCCAAAAACATTCAGTACTTC. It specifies CASSPQSAAKNIQYF. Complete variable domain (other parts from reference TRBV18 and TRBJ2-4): NAGVMQNPRHLVRRRGQEARLRCSPMKGHSHVYWYRQLPEEGLKFMVYLQKENIIDESGMPKERFSAEFPKEGPSILRIQQVVRGDSAAYFCASSPQSAAKNIQYFGAGTRLSVL.

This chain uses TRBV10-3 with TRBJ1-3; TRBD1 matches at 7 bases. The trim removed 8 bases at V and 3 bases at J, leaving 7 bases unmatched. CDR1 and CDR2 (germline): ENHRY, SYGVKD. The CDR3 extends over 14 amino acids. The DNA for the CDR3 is TGTGCCATCCAGGGACAGACCTTTGGAAACACCATATATTTT. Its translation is CAIQGQTFGNTIYF.

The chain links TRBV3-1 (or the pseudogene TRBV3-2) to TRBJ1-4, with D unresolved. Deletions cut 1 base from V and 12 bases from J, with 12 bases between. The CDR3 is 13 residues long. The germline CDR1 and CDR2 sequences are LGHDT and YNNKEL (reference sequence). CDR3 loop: CASSQGAGWELFF. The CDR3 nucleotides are TGTGCCAGCAGCCAAGGGGCAGGATGGGAACTGTTTTTT.

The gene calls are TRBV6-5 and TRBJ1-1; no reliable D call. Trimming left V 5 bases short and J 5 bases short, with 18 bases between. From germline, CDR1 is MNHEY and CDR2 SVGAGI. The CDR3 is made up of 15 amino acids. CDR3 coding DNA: TGTGCCAGCAGTCTCTATCTGAAGGGAGAAACTGAAGCTTTCTTT. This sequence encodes CASSLYLKGETEAFF.

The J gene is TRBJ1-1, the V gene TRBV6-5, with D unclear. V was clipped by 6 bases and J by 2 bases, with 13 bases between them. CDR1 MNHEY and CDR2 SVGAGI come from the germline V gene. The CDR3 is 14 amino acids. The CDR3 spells CASRAGLSNTEAFF. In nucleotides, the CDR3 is TGTGCCAGCAGAGCCGGACTATCTAACACTGAAGCTTTCTTT.

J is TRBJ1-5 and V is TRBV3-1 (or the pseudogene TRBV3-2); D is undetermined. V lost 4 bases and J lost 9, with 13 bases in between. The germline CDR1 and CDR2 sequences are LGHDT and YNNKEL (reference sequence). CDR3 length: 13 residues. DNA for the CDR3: TGTGCCAGCAGCCTGGACCGGGCCAGGCCCCAGCATTTT. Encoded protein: CASSLDRARPQHF.

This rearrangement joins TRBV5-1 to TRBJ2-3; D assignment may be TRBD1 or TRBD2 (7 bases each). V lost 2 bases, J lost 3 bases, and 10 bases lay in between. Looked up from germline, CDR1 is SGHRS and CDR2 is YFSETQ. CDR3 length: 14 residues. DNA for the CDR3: TGCGCCAGCAGCTTCCAGGGGGGGACAGATACGCAGTATTTT. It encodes CASSFQGGTDTQYF. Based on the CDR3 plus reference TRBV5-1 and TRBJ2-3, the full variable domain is KAGVTQTPRYLIKTRGQQVTLSCSPISGHRSVSWYQQTPGQGLQFLFEYFSETQRNKGNFPGRFSGRQFSNSRSEMNVSTLELGDSALYLCASSFQGGTDTQYFGPGTRLTVL.

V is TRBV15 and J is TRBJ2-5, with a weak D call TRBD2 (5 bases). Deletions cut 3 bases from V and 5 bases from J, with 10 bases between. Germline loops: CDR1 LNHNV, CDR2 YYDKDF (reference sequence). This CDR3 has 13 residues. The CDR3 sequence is CATSSGVRETQYF. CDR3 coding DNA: TGTGCCACCAGCAGCGGGGTCCGGGAGACCCAGTACTTC. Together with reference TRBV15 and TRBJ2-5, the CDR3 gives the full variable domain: DAMVIQNPRYQVTQFGKPVTLSCSQTLNHNVMYWYQQKSSQAPKLLFHYYDKDFNNEADTPDNFQSRRPNTSFCFLDIRSPGLGDTAMYLCATSSGVRETQYFGPGTRLLVL.

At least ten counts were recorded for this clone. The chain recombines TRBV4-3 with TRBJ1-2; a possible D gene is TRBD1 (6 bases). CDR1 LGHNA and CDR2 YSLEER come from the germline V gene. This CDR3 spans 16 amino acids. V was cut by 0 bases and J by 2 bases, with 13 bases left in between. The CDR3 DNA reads TGCGCCAGCAGCCAAGATCGGAACAGGGCCAACTATGGCTACACCTTC. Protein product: CASSQDRNRANYGYTF.

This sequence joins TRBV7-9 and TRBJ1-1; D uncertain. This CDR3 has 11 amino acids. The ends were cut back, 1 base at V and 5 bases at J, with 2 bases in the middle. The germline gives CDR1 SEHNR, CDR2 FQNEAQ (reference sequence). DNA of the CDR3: TGTGCCAGCAGCTTAGGAACTGAAGCTTTCTTT. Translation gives CASSLGTEAFF. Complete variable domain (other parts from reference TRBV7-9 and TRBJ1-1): DTGVSQNPRHKITKRGQNVTFRCDPISEHNRLYWYRQTLGQGPEFLTYFQNEAQLEKSRLLSDRFSAERPKGSFSTLEIQRTEQGDSAMYLCASSLGTEAFFGQGTRLTVV.

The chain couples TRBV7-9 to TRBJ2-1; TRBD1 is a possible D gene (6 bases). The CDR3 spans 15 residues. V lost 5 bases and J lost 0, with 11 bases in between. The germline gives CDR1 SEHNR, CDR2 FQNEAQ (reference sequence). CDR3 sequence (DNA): TGTGCCAGCAGCCGGACAGAAAGCTCCTACAATGAGCAGTTCTTC. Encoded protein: CASSRTESSYNEQFF.

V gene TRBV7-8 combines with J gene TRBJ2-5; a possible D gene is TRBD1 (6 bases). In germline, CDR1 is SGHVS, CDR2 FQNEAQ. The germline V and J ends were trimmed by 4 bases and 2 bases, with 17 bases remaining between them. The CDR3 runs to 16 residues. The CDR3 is CASSSGLSTGQETQYF. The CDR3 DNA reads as TGTGCCAGCAGCTCCGGACTCTCCACAGGGCAAGAGACCCAGTACTTC. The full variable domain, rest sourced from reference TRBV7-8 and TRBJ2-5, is GAGVSQSPRYKVAKRGQDVALRCDPISGHVSLFWYQQALGQGPEFLTYFQNEAQLDKSGLPSDRFFAERPEGSVSTLKIQRTQQEDSAVYLCASSSGLSTGQETQYFGPGTRLLVL.

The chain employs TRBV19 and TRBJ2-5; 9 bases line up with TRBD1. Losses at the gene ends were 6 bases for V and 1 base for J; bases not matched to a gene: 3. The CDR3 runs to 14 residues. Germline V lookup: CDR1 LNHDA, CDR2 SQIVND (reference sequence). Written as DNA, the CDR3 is TGTGCCAGTAGCGCGGGACAGGGCCAAGAGACCCAGTACTTC. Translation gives CASSAGQGQETQYF.

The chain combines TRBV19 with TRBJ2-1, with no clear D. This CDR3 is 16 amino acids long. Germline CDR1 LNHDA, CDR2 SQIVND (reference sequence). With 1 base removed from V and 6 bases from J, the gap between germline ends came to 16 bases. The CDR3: CASSIAETAVGNEQFF. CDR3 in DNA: TGTGCCAGTAGTATAGCTGAGACCGCGGTGGGCAATGAGCAGTTCTTC.

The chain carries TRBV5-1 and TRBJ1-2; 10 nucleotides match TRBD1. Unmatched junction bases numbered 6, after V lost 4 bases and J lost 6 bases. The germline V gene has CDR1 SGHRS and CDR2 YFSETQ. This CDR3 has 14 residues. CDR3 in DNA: TGCGCCAGCAGCCAGGACAGGGGGAAAAATGGCTACACCTTC. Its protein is CASSQDRGKNGYTF.